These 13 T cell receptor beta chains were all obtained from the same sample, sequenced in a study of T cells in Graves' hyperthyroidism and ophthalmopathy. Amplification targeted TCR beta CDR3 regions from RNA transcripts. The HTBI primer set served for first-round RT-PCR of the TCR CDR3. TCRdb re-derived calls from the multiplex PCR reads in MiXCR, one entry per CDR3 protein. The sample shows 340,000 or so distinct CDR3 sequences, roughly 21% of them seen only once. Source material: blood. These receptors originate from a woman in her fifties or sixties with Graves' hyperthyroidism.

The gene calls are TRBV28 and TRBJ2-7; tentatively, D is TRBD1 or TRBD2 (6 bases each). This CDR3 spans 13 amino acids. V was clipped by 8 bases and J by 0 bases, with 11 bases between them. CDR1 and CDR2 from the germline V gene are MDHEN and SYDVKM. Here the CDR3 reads CASGGGNSYEQYF. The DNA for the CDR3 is TGTGCCAGCGGGGGCGGGAACTCCTACGAGCAGTACTTC. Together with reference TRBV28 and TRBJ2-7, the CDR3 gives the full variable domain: DVKVTQSSRYLVKRTGEKVFLECVQDMDHENMFWYRQDPGLGLRLIYFSYDVKMKEKGDIPEGYSVSREKKERFSLILESASTNQTSMYLCASGGGNSYEQYFGPGTRLTVT.

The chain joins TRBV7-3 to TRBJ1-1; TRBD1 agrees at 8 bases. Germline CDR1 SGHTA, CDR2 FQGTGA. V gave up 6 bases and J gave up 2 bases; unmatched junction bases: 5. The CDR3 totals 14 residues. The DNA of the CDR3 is TGTGCCAGCAGGTACAGGGGGATCAACACTGAAGCTTTCTTT. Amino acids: CASRYRGINTEAFF.

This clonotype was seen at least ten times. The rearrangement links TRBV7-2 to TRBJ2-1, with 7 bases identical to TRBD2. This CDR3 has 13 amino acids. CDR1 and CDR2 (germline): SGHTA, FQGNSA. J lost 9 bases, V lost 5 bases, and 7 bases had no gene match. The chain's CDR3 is CASSEKAGSEQFF. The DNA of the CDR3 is TGTGCCAGCAGCGAAAAAGCGGGAAGTGAGCAGTTCTTC.

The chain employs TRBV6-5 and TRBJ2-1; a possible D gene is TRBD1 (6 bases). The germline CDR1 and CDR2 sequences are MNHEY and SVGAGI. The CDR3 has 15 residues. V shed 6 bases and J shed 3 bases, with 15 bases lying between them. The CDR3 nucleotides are TGTGCCAGCAGCTACGGACAGAGAGACTACAATGAGCAGTTCTTC. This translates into CASSYGQRDYNEQFF.

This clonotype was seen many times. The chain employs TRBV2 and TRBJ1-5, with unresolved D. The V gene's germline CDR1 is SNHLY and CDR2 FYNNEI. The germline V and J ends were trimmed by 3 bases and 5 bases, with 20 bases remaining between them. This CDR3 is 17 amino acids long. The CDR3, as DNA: TGTGCCAGCAGTGACATTCATTGGGCGCAACCGGATCAGCCCCAGCATTTT. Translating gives CASSDIHWAQPDQPQHF.

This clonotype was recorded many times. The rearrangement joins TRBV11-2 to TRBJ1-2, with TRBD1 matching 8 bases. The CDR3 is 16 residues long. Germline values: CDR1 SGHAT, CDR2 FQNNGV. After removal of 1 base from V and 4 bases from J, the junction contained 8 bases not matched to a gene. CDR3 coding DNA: TGTGCCAGCAGCTTAGGGGGGACAGGTGGGATCTATGGCTACACCTTC. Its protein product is CASSLGGTGGIYGYTF.

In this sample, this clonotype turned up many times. This chain's CDR3 is CASSYHSTGELFF. The CDR3 DNA follows: TGTGCCAGCAGCTACCACAGCACCGGGGAGCTGTTTTTT. The chain links TRBV11-3 to TRBJ2-2; no reliable D call. CDR1 SGHNT and CDR2 YENEEA come from the germline V gene. The length of the CDR3 is 13 residues. V lost 4 bases to trimming and J lost 4 bases, with 7 bases between them.

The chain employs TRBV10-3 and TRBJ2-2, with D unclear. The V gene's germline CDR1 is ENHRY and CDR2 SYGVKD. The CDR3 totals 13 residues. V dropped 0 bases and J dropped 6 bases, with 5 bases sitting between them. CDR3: CAISESRPGELFF. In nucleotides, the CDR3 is TGTGCCATCAGTGAGTCCCGACCCGGGGAGCTGTTTTTT.

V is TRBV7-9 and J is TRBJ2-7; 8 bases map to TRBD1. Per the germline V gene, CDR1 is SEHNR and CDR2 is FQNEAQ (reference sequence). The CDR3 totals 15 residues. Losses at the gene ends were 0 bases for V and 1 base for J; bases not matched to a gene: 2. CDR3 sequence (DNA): TGTGCCAGCAGCTTAGCGGGACAGGTTTCCTACGAGCAGTACTTC. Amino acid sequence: CASSLAGQVSYEQYF.

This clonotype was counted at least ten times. CDR3 coding DNA: TGTGCCAGCAGTTGGACTAGCCCGCTCTACGAGCAGTACTTC. Translated, it gives CASSWTSPLYEQYF. The V gene is TRBV2, the J gene TRBJ2-7, with TRBD2 identical over 8 bases. V was clipped by 5 bases and J by 3 bases; unmatched bases: 6. The CDR3 is 14 residues long. Looked up from germline, CDR1 is SNHLY and CDR2 is FYNNEI. Supplemented by reference TRBV2 and TRBJ2-7, the full variable domain reads EPEVTQTPSHQVTQMGQEVILRCVPISNHLYFYWYRQILGQKVEFLVSFYNNEISEKSEIFDDQFSVERPDGSNFTLKIRSTKLEDSAMYFCASSWTSPLYEQYFGPGTRLTVT.

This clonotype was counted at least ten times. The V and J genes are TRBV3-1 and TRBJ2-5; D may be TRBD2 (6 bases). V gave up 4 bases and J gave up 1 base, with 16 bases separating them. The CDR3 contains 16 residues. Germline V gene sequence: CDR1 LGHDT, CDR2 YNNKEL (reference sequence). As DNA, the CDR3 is TGTGCCAGCAGCCCTGGGACTCCCCGCGCCCAAGAGACCCAGTACTTC. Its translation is CASSPGTPRAQETQYF.

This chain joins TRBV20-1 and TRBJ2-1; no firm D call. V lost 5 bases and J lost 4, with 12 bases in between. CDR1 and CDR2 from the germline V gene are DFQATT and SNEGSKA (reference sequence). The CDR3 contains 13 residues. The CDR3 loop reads CSAFSSLYNEQFF. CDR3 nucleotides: TGCAGTGCTTTTTCTTCACTGTACAATGAGCAGTTCTTC.

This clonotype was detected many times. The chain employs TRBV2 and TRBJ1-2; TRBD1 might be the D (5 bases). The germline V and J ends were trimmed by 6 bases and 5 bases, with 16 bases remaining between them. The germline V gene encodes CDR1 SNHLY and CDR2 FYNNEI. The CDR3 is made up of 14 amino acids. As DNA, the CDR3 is TGTGCCAGCAGCTCGCAGGGTTCCCCATATGGCTACACCTTC. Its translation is CASSSQGSPYGYTF.